This is a list of T cell receptor beta chains from one sample in a study of tumor-infiltrating lymphocytes in localized non-small cell lung cancer. Sequencing was performed with immunoSEQ multiplex PCR; in TCRdb, only in-frame clones are kept and a portion is missing. The table has around 5,900 clones, roughly two thirds seen once. Sequenced: uninvolved lung tissue not adjacent to the tumor. The receptors derive from a human donor with non-small cell lung cancer. CDR3s include the opening cysteine and the closing phenylalanine or tryptophan. The order of the fields is J gene, V gene, CDR3 protein.

J: TRBJ1-1; V: TRBV27; CDR3: CASSLSSRGGSTEAFF
J: TRBJ2-1; V: TRBV19; CDR3: CASSIVQGPYNEQFF
J: TRBJ2-2; V: TRBV2; CDR3: CASSELVVGGELFF
J: TRBJ1-5; V: TRBV6-5; CDR3: CASRPGQRSQPQHF
J: TRBJ2-7; V: TRBV19; CDR3: CASSIFYSSYEQYF
J: TRBJ2-3; V: TRBV6-1; CDR3: CASSVTSGGALDTQYF
J: TRBJ2-3; V: TRBV27; CDR3: CASSLDTSGRARVDTQYF
J: TRBJ2-7; V: TRBV10-3; CDR3: CAISPGSTEQYF
J: TRBJ2-7; V: TRBV5-4; CDR3: CASSPSGSGIYEQYF
J: TRBJ1-1; V: TRBV27; CDR3: CASSLAGGAGGTEAFF
J: TRBJ1-5; V: TRBV27; CDR3: CASSLSLSRTNQPQHF
J: TRBJ1-2; V: TRBV19; CDR3: CASSMAGTSNYGYTF
J: TRBJ1-5; V: TRBV18; CDR3: CASSPSDRVTGQPQHF
J: TRBJ2-7; V: TRBV10-3; CDR3: CATRGQLGYEQYF
J: TRBJ1-2; V: TRBV29-1; CDR3: CSVEDRRQSFNYGYTF
J: TRBJ2-7; V: TRBV2; CDR3: CASSVAGKDEQYF
J: TRBJ2-3; V: TRBV19; CDR3: CASSGTSGSTDTQYF
J: TRBJ2-1; V: TRBV9; CDR3: CASSVAGGLPYNEQFF
J: TRBJ1-1; V: TRBV2; CDR3: CASSSRTGNTEAFF